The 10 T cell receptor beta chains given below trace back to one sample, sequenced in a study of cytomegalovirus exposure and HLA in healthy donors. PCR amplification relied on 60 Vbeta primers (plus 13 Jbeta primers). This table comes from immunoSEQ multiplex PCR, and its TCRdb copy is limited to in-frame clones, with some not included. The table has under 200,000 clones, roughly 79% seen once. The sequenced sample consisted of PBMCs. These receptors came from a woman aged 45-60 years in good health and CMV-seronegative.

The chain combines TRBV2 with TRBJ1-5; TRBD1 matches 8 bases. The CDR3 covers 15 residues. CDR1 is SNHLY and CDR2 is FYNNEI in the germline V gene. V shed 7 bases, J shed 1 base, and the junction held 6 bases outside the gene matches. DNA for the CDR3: TGTGCCAGCAACTCGGACAGGGTGAGCAATCAGCCCCAGCATTTT. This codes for CASNSDRVSNQPQHF.

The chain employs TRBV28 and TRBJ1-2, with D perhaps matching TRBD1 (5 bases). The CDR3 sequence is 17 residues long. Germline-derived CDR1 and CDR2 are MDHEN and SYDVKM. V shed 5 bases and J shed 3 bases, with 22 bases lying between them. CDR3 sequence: CASSLPYTLGHYYGYTF. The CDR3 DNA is TGTGCCAGCAGTCTCCCCTACACATTGGGGCACTACTATGGCTACACCTTC.

CDR3 protein: CAISEKEQGANEQYF. The CDR3 bases are TGTGCCATCAGTGAGAAGGAACAGGGGGCGAACGAGCAGTACTTC. The chain combines TRBV10-3 with TRBJ2-7, with 9 bases fitting TRBD1. CDR1 is ENHRY and CDR2 is SYGVKD in the germline V gene. The CDR3 spans 15 residues. V lost 2 bases and J lost 5; bases outside the gene matches: 7.

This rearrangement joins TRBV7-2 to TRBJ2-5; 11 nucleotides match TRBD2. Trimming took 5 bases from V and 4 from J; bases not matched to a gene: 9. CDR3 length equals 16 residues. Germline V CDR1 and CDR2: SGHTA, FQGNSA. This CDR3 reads CASSLGGGLAGETQYF. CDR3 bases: TGTGCCAGCAGCCTTGGGGGCGGACTAGCGGGAGAGACCCAGTACTTC.

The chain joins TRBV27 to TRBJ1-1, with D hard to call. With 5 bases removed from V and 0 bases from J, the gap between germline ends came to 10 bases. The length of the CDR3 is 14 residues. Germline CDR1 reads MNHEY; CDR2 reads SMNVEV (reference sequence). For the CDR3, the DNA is TGTGCCAGCAGTACCCCCGGGGTGAACACTGAAGCTTTCTTT. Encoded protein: CASSTPGVNTEAFF.

CDR3 region: CASSEMGRTSGQETQYF. Written as DNA, the CDR3 is TGTGCCAGCAGTGAAATGGGGCGGACTAGCGGCCAAGAGACCCAGTACTTC. The V and J genes are TRBV25-1 and TRBJ2-5; the match to TRBD2 covers 10 bases. Looked up from germline, CDR1 is MGHDK and CDR2 is SYGVNS. Germline trimming cut 2 bases from V and 1 base from J; bases unmatched to any gene: 7. CDR3 length equals 17 residues.

CDR3 sequence reads: CAWSKGQGANYGYTF. The DNA of the CDR3 is TGTGCCTGGAGTAAAGGACAGGGGGCTAACTATGGCTACACCTTC. The rearrangement links TRBV30 to TRBJ1-2; 10 positions match TRBD1. The CDR3 is 15 amino acids. Germline V gene data show CDR1 as GTSNPN and CDR2 as SVGIG (reference sequence). J gave up 0 bases and V 2 bases, and 3 bases lay outside the gene matches.

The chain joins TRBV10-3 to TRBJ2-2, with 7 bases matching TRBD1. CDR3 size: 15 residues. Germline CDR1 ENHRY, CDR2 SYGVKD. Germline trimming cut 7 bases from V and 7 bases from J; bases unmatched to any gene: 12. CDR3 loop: CAITQGDIIGGELFF. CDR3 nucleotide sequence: TGTGCCATCACGCAGGGGGACATTATAGGCGGGGAGCTGTTTTTT.

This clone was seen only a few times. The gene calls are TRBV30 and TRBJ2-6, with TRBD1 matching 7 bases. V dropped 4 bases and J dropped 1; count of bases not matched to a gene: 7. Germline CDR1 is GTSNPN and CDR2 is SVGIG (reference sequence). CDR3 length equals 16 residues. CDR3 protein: CAWKKGARSGANVLTF. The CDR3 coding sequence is TGTGCCTGGAAGAAGGGGGCCCGGTCTGGGGCCAACGTCCTGACTTTC.

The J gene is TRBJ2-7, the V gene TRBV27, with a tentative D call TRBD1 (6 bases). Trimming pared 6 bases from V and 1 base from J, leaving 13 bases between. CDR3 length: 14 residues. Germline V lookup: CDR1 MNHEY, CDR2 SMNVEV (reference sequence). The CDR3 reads CASSRGYSSYEQYF. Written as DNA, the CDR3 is TGTGCCAGCAGCAGGGGATACTCTTCCTACGAGCAGTACTTC.